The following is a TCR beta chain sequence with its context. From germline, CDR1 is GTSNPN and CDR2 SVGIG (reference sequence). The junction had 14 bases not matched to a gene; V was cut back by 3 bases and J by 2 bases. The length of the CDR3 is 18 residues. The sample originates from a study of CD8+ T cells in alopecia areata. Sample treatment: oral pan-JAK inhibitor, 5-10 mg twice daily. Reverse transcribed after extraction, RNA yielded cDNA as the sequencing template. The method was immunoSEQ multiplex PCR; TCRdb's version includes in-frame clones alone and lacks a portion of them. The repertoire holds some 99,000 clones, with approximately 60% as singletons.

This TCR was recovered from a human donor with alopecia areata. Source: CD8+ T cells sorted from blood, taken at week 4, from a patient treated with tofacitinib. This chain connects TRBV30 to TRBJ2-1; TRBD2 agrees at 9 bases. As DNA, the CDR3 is TGTGCCTGGAGCTTACCCCTTCTAGCGGGACTACCCTACAATGAGCAGTTCTTC. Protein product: CAWSLPLLAGLPYNEQFF.